This T cell receptor beta chain was sequenced for a study of cytomegalovirus exposure and HLA in healthy donors. General study findings and limits: A previous analysis found most TCR beta V segments productive roughly 87% or roughly 30% of the time. Accurate predictions that matched the HLA-A and HLA-B alleles of most subjects were reportedly made from TCR beta sequences. In a later analysis, V- and J-gene trimming of beta chains associated with a DCLRE1C missense variant, replicated independently. Researchers counted around 180 TCR beta chains as cytomegalovirus-associated.

This PCR relied on a set of 60 Vbeta primers and 13 Jbeta primers. Here immunoSEQ multiplex PCR was the method, and the copy in TCRdb shows in-frame clones only, minus some. The sample has about 190,000 clones; 81% are singletons. This clone was counted a single time. Its antigen is not known. Germline V CDR1 and CDR2: LNHNV, YYDKDF (reference sequence). The CDR3 consists of 19 residues. Trimming removed 1 base from V and 2 bases from J; junction bases left unmatched: 8. The sequence was obtained from a man younger than 35 in good health and CMV-seronegative. Sequencing was performed on PBMCs. The chain combines TRBV15 with TRBJ2-3; 14 bases are shared with TRBD2. In nucleotides, the CDR3 is TGTGCCACCAGCAGAGGGACCGGACTAGCGGGGGGATACACAGATACGCAGTATTTT. Translated, it gives CATSRGTGLAGGYTDTQYF.